The present TCR beta chain was sequenced within a study of cytomegalovirus exposure and HLA in healthy donors. V was pared by 1 base and J by 2 bases, with 7 bases of the junction left unmatched. The germline CDR1 and CDR2 sequences are LNHDA and SQIVND (reference sequence). The length of the CDR3 is 17 residues. TCRdb's table, derived via immunoSEQ multiplex PCR, lists solely in-frame clones and lacks some. The data contain under 95,000 clones, approximately 95% of them singletons. Sequencing was done on a sample of PBMCs. The sequence was obtained from a woman aged 18-29 years in good health and CMV-seronegative. The chain links TRBV19 to TRBJ2-3, with 9 bases fitting TRBD1. This chain's CDR3 is CASSIGGGTGITDTQYF. For the CDR3, the DNA is TGTGCCAGTAGTATAGGCGGAGGGACAGGGATCACAGATACGCAGTATTTT. Complete variable domain (other parts from reference TRBV19 and TRBJ2-3): DGGITQSPKYLFRKEGQNVTLSCEQNLNHDAMYWYRQDPGQGLRLIYYSQIVNDFQKGDIAEGYSVSREKKESFPLTVTSAQKNPTAFYLCASSIGGGTGITDTQYFGPGTRLTVL.